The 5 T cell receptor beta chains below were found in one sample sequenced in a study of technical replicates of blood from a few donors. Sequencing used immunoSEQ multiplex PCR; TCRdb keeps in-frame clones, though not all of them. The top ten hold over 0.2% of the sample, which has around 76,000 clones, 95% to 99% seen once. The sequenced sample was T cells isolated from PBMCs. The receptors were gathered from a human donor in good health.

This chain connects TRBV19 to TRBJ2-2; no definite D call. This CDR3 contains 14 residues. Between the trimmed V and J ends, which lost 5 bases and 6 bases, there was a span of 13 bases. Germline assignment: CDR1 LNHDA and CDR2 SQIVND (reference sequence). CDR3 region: CASSGSQSAGELFF. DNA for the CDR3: TGTGCCAGTAGTGGTTCCCAGTCTGCCGGGGAGCTGTTTTTT.

The CDR3 nucleotides are TGTGCCAGCAGTCCTTCATGGGCGAGCAATCAGCCCCAGCATTTT. Its translation is CASSPSWASNQPQHF. The rearrangement uses TRBV6-1 and TRBJ1-5; D unclear. With 5 bases removed from V and 1 base from J, the gap between germline ends came to 12 bases. This CDR3 has 15 residues. Germline CDR1 reads MNHNS; CDR2 reads SASEGT.

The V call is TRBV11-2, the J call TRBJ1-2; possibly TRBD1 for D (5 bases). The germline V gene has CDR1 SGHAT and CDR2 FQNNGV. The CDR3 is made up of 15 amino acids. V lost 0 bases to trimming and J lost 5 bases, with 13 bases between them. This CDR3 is CASSLDRGGFYGYTF. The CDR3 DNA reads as TGTGCCAGCAGCTTAGATCGCGGGGGATTTTATGGCTACACCTTC.

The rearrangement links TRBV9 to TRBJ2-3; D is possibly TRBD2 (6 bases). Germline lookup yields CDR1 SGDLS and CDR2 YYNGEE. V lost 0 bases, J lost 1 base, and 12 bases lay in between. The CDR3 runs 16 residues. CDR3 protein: CASSVEGQRGTDTQYF. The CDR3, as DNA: TGTGCCAGCAGCGTAGAAGGGCAGCGGGGCACAGATACGCAGTATTTT.

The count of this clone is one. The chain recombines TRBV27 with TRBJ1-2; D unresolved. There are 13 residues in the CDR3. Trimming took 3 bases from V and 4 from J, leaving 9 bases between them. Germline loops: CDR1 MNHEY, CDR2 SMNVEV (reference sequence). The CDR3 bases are TGTGCCAGCAGTTTTAGAGATCTCTATGGCTACACCTTC. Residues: CASSFRDLYGYTF.